This TCR beta chain was recovered during a study of cytomegalovirus exposure and HLA in healthy donors. Whole-study findings and limits: Productive status was seen about 87% or about 30% of the time for most TCR beta V segments in an earlier analysis.

Remarks on this clone: Its antigen is currently unknown.

The PCR employed 60 Vbeta primers together with 13 Jbeta primers. Generated by immunoSEQ multiplex PCR, the TCRdb table keeps only in-frame clones and is missing some. This sample's clone table lists around 55,000 clones. The CDR3 loop spans 13 amino acids. The V end lost 2 bases, the J end lost 4 bases, and 8 bases lay between the germline ends. Germline values: CDR1 LNHDA, CDR2 SQIVND (reference sequence). Sample: PBMCs. This TCR came from a man in his fifties or sixties in good health and CMV-seropositive. The chain is built from TRBV19 and TRBJ1-1; D gene ambiguous. The CDR3 loop reads CASSIPRATEAFF. The CDR3 coding sequence is TGTGCCAGTAGTATACCGAGGGCCACTGAAGCTTTCTTT.